This T cell receptor beta chain was recovered during a study of blood T cell repertoires in COVID-19. Profiled with immunoSEQ multiplex PCR; TCRdb holds only in-frame clones, not every one. The table shows about 240,000 clones, with roughly 90% occurring only once. With V trimmed by 3 bases and J by 4 bases, 5 bases remained unmatched. Germline loops: CDR1 MNHEY, CDR2 SVGEGT. The CDR3 sequence is 14 residues long. This clonotype was obtained from a woman aged 30 to 39 with acute or convalescent COVID-19. This sequence joins TRBV6-2 or TRBV6-3 and TRBJ1-2, with 7 bases lining up with TRBD1. Sequenced sample: peripheral blood. CDR3 region: CASSYQGVGYGYTF. CDR3 nucleotides: TGTGCCAGCAGTTATCAGGGGGTTGGCTATGGCTACACCTTC.